Shown below are 16 T cell receptor beta chains from a single sample sequenced in a study of T-cell memory formation after mild COVID-19. A single record per CDR3 protein comes from TCRdb applying MiXCR to the 5' RACE reads. Of 300,000 to 350,000 distinct CDR3 sequences in the sample, roughly an eighth were seen once. Source material: PBMCs or a T cell subset sorted from them (not recorded which). The origin of the receptors is a man aged 18 to 30 who had mild COVID-19 (a few samples of this study predate the infection). Cell type and time point are not known.

This clonotype was recorded a few times. This rearrangement joins TRBV24-1 to TRBJ1-1; 7 positions match TRBD1. The V gene's germline CDR1 is KGHDR and CDR2 SFDVKD. This CDR3 contains 12 residues. Unmatched junction bases numbered 1, after V lost 9 bases and J lost 1 base. CDR3 DNA: TGTGCCACCCAGGGGGGGAACACTGAAGCTTTCTTT. It specifies CATQGGNTEAFF.

V and J are TRBV7-8 and TRBJ1-1; D call uncertain. V was cut by 5 bases and J by 5 bases, with 12 bases left in between. This CDR3 has 13 residues. Per germline, CDR1 SGHVS and CDR2 FQNEAQ. As DNA, the CDR3 is TGTGCCAGCAGCCTCCAGGTGGAAACTGAAGCTTTCTTT. Encoded protein: CASSLQVETEAFF.

This clonotype was seen more than once but under ten times. The rearrangement uses TRBV15 and TRBJ2-1; D gene ambiguous. V gave up 3 bases and J gave up 5 bases, with 8 bases separating them. Germline V gene data show CDR1 as LNHNV and CDR2 as YYDKDF (reference sequence). The CDR3 consists of 13 residues. CDR3 nucleotide sequence: TGTGCCACCAGCAGCACCCAGAACAATGAGCAGTTCTTC. Translating gives CATSSTQNNEQFF.

This clonotype appeared many times. The genes are TRBV7-2 and TRBJ2-3, with 11 positions matching TRBD2. J was trimmed by 2 bases and V by 4 bases; bases with no gene match: 5. Germline-derived CDR1 and CDR2 are SGHTA and FQGNSA. The CDR3 covers 16 residues. CDR3 nucleotides: TGTGCCAGCAGCTCAATAGCGGGGGGGAACACAGATACGCAGTATTTT. Amino acids: CASSSIAGGNTDTQYF. The full variable domain, completed using reference TRBV7-2 and TRBJ2-3, is GAGVSQSPSNKVTEKGKDVELRCDPISGHTALYWYRQSLGQGLEFLIYFQGNSAPDKSGLPSDRFSAERTGGSVSTLTIQRTQQEDSAVYLCASSSIAGGNTDTQYFGPGTRLTVL.

The gene calls are TRBV12-3 or TRBV12-4 and TRBJ1-5, with D unclear. V lost 5 bases to trimming and J lost 2 bases, with 1 base between them. The CDR3 has 11 amino acids. The CDR3 sequence is CASSGNQPQHF. CDR3 bases: TGTGCCAGCAGTGGCAATCAGCCCCAGCATTTT.

The rearrangement uses TRBV20-1 and TRBJ2-5; D unresolved. Trimming shortened V by 3 bases and J by 6 bases, and 11 bases separated the two germline ends. The CDR3 length is 12 residues. Germline CDR1 DFQATT, CDR2 SNEGSKA (reference sequence). The CDR3 DNA reads as TGCAGTGCTAGTCCTAGTTCAAAGACCCAGTACTTC. This sequence encodes CSASPSSKTQYF.

The sample holds many counts of this clonotype. The chain uses TRBV4-1 and TRBJ1-1; TRBD1 is a possible D gene (5 bases). Trimming shortened V by 2 bases and J by 4 bases, and 14 bases separated the two germline ends. CDR3 size: 15 residues. Germline V CDR1 and CDR2: MGHRA, YSYEKL. CDR3 in amino acids: CASSQFGGWSTEAFF. In DNA, the CDR3 is TGCGCCAGCAGCCAATTTGGGGGATGGAGCACTGAAGCTTTCTTT.

The chain is built from TRBV5-1 and TRBJ1-2; TRBD1 is a possible D gene (5 bases). The V end lost 3 bases, the J end lost 6 bases, and 18 bases lay between the germline ends. CDR3 length: 15 residues. Germline V gene lookup returns CDR1 SGHRS and CDR2 YFSETQ. CDR3: CASSWGNSHVDGYTF. The CDR3 DNA reads as TGCGCCAGCAGCTGGGGGAACAGTCATGTAGATGGCTACACCTTC.

There are a few counts of this clonotype. V is TRBV10-3 and J is TRBJ2-2; no clear D gene. The germline gives CDR1 ENHRY, CDR2 SYGVKD. Trimming took 4 bases from V and 0 from J, leaving 12 bases between them. The CDR3 length is 16 residues. CDR3 protein: CAISAVGPANTGELFF. CDR3 nucleotides: TGTGCCATCAGTGCCGTAGGACCCGCGAACACCGGGGAGCTGTTTTTT.

The chain combines TRBV5-4 with TRBJ1-1; tentatively, D is TRBD1 (5 bases). V was cut by 4 bases and J by 4 bases, with 17 bases left in between. Germline CDR1 is SGHNT and CDR2 is YYREEE (reference sequence). The CDR3 loop spans 15 amino acids. CDR3 nucleotide sequence: TGTGCCAGCAGCCCTCACATCGACAGAAGCACTGAAGCTTTCTTT. As protein: CASSPHIDRSTEAFF.

This clonotype was seen a handful of times. The chain's CDR3 is CASSYWTGGTDTQYF. In nucleotides, the CDR3 is TGTGCCAGCAGTTACTGGACAGGGGGCACAGATACGCAGTATTTT. The chain combines TRBV6-5 with TRBJ2-3, with 9 nucleotides matching TRBD1. Trimming removed 1 base from V and 1 base from J; junction bases left unmatched: 0. Germline CDR1 MNHEY, CDR2 SVGAGI. The CDR3 covers 15 residues.

CDR3 loop: CSVGSSGRAGANVLTF. The CDR3 nucleotides are TGCAGCGTGGGGTCGAGCGGGAGAGCTGGGGCCAACGTCCTGACTTTC. The chain is built from TRBV29-1 and TRBJ2-6; 8 bases are a match to TRBD2. The CDR3 loop spans 16 amino acids. V lost 6 bases to trimming and J lost 2 bases; unmatched junction nucleotides: 9. Germline V gives CDR1 SQVTM, CDR2 ANQGSEA.

This clonotype was observed a handful of times. This chain connects TRBV20-1 to TRBJ1-5, with D perhaps matching TRBD1 (6 bases). Per germline, CDR1 DFQATT and CDR2 SNEGSKA (reference sequence). With 3 bases removed from V and 4 bases from J, the gap between germline ends came to 16 bases. There are 15 residues in the CDR3. DNA of the CDR3: TGCAGTGCTAGCGAACAGGGCGTCCGGAATCAGCCCCAGCATTTT. This sequence encodes CSASEQGVRNQPQHF.

This clonotype has only a few counts. The chain uses TRBV5-6 and TRBJ1-3; a weak D match, TRBD1 (5 bases). The germline V gene encodes CDR1 SGHDT and CDR2 YYEEEE. V was trimmed by 4 bases and J by 4 bases, leaving 9 bases between them. This CDR3 contains 13 residues. The CDR3 protein is CASSGTVGNTIYF. CDR3 nucleotide sequence: TGTGCCAGCAGCGGGACGGTCGGAAACACCATATATTTT.

This clonotype was recorded a few times. The chain links TRBV4-3 to TRBJ1-2, with TRBD1 matching 8 bases. CDR3 length equals 14 residues. Per the germline V gene, CDR1 is LGHNA and CDR2 is YSLEER. V lost 1 base to trimming and J lost 7 bases; unmatched junction nucleotides: 5. The CDR3, as DNA: TGCGCCAGCAGCCAAGCCGGGACAGGAATTGGCTACACCTTC. Translation gives CASSQAGTGIGYTF.

The chain recombines TRBV6-5 with TRBJ2-1; D unresolved. Germline lookup yields CDR1 MNHEY and CDR2 SVGAGI. The CDR3 totals 12 residues. With 6 bases removed from V and 4 bases from J, the gap between germline ends came to 7 bases. The CDR3 spells CASRLKYNEQFF. The CDR3, as DNA: TGTGCCAGCAGGCTCAAGTACAATGAGCAGTTCTTC.